This T cell receptor (beta chain) comes out of a study of PD-L1 blockade in urothelial cancer. Whole-study context: Each patient had 0 to 3 earlier chemotherapy regimens. At 6 weeks and at 3 weeks (second dose) after treatment start, blood was analyzed.

Time point denoted: pretreatment peripheral blood. Patients suffered from locally advanced or metastatic urothelial carcinoma. TCRdb keeps only in-frame clones here, not all; method: immunoSEQ multiplex PCR. The sample shows about 76,000 clones, 90% of them seen only once. This sequence originates from a man between 65 and 80 years old with urothelial cancer. The sequencing used PBMCs, collected around atezolizumab (anti-PD-L1) treatment.

The CDR3 loop reads CASSSGIAGGQETQYF. The CDR3 region has the DNA TGTGCCAGCAGTTCCGGAATAGCGGGAGGTCAAGAGACCCAGTACTTC. The genes are TRBV27 and TRBJ2-5, with TRBD2 matching over 10 bases. The CDR3 is 16 amino acids. V was pared by 4 bases and J by 2 bases, with 7 bases of the junction left unmatched. Looked up from germline, CDR1 is MNHEY and CDR2 is SMNVEV (reference sequence).